Listed here is a single T cell receptor (beta chain). Its antigen is still unknown. The data were obtained in a study of monozygotic twins with inflammatory bowel disease. Overall study results and limits: Among patients, repertoires may have gained variability from differing immunosuppressive treatments.

Reanalyzing the 5' RACE reads, TCRdb keeps one entry per CDR3 protein, without DNA. The sample table sets out hundreds of thousands of distinct CDR3 sequences. Germline loops: CDR1 LGHDT, CDR2 YNNKEL (reference sequence). The CDR3 spans 14 residues. This sequence joins TRBV3-1 and TRBJ1-5. Input material: blood. The receptor's source is a human donor with ulcerative colitis or Crohn's disease, or a healthy co-twin of an affected twin (not recorded which). The CDR3: CASSQAAYNQPQHF.